This T cell receptor beta chain came from a study of cytomegalovirus exposure and HLA in healthy donors. PCR amplification relied on 60 Vbeta primers (plus 13 Jbeta primers). Sequenced by immunoSEQ multiplex PCR; TCRdb stores in-frame clones only, minus some. The sample includes 100,000 to 150,000 clones, 77% of them seen just once. The CDR3 has 15 residues. V gave up 7 bases and J gave up 4 bases; unmatched junction bases: 15. Germline CDR1 is SQVTM and CDR2 is ANQGSEA. The chain uses TRBV29-1 and TRBJ1-1; 7 bases agree with TRBD1. This TCR was recovered from a woman aged 40 to 50 in good health and CMV-seronegative. The specimen sequenced was PBMCs. The CDR3 here is CSALAVRGLSTEAFF. For the CDR3, the DNA is TGCAGCGCACTTGCCGTAAGGGGGCTTTCCACTGAAGCTTTCTTT. Full variable domain (rest looked up from reference TRBV29-1 and TRBJ1-1): SAVISQKPSRDICQRGTSLTIQCQVDSQVTMMFWYRQQPGQSLTLIATANQGSEATYESGFVIDKFPISRPNLTFSTLTVSNMSPEDSSIYLCSALAVRGLSTEAFFGQGTRLTVV.